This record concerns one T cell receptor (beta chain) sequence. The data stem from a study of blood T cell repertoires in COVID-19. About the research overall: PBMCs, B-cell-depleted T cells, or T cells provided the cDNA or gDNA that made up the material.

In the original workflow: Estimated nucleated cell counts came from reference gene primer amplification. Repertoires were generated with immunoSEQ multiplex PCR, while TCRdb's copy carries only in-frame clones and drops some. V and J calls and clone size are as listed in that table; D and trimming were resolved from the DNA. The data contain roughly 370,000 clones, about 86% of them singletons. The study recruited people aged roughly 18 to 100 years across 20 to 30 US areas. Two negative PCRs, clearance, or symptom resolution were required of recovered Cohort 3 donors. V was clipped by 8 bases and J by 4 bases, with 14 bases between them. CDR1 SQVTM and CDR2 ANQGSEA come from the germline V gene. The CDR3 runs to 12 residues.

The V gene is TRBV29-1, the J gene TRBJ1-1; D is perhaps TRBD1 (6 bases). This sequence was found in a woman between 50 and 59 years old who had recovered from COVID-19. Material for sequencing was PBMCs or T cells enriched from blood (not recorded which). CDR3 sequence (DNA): TGCAGCTACGGGCAGGGGCTCACTGAAGCTTTCTTT. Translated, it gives CSYGQGLTEAFF.